This T cell receptor (beta chain) was found in a study of read filtering for tumor transcriptome and immune sequencing. This library used about 360 ng RNA and molecular barcoded adaptors spanning alpha/delta and beta/gamma chains. A single record per CDR3 protein comes from TCRdb applying MiXCR to the reads. This sample has 39,000 or so distinct CDR3 sequences, with over 10% found just once. This clonotype was recorded many times. Germline V gives CDR1 KGHSH, CDR2 LQKENI. This CDR3 is built from 16 residues. V lost 3 bases, J lost 4 bases, and 7 bases stayed unmatched. The sequencing input was a population of CD138-negative cells sorted from bone marrow. The chain couples TRBV18 to TRBJ2-5; the match to TRBD2 covers 11 bases. The source is a donor aged 40 or over with multiple myeloma. CDR3 DNA: TGTGCCAGCTCACCGATTGCTAGCGGGAGGTCAGAGACCCAGTACTTC. Protein: CASSPIASGRSETQYF. Using reference TRBV18 and TRBJ2-5 for the parts outside the CDR3, the full variable domain is NAGVMQNPRHLVRRRGQEARLRCSPMKGHSHVYWYRQLPEEGLKFMVYLQKENIIDESGMPKERFSAEFPKEGPSILRIQQVVRGDSAAYFCASSPIASGRSETQYFGPGTRLLVL.